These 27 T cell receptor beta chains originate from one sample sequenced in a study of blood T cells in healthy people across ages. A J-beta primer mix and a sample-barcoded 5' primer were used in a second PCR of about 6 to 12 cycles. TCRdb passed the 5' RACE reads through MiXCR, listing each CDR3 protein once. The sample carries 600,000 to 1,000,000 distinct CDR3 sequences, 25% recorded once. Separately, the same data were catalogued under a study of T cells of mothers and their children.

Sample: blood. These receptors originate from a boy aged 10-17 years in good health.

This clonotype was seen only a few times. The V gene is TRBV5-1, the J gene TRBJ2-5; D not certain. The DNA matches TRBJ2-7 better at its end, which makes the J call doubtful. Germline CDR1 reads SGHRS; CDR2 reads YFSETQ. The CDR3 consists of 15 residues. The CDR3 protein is CASSLVAGISYEQYF. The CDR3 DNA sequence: TGCGCCAGCAGCTTGGTTGCCGGAATCTCCTACGAGCAGTACTTC.

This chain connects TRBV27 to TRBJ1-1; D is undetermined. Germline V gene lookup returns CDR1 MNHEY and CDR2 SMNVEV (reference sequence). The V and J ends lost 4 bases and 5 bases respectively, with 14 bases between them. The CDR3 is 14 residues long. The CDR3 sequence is CASSSPSTLTEAFF. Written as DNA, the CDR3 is TGTGCCAGCAGTTCCCCCTCGACACTGACTGAAGCTTTCTTT.

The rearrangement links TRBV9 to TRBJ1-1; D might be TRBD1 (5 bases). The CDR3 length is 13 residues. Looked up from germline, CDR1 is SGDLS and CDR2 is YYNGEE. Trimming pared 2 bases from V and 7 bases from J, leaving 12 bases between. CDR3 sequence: CASSVAGTGEAFF. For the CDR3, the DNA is TGTGCCAGCAGCGTCGCAGGGACCGGTGAAGCTTTCTTT. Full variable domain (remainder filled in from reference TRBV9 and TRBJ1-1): DSGVTQTPKHLITATGQRVTLRCSPRSGDLSVYWYQQSLDQGLQFLIQYYNGEERAKGNILERFSAQQFPDLHSELNLSSLELGDSALYFCASSVAGTGEAFFGQGTRLTVV.

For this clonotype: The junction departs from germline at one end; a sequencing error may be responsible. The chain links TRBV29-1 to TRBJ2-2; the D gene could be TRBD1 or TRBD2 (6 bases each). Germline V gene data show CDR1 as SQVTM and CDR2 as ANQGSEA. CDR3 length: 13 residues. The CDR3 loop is CSADRGDTGELLF. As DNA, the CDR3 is TGCAGCGCCGATAGGGGGGACACCGGGGAGCTGCTTTTT.

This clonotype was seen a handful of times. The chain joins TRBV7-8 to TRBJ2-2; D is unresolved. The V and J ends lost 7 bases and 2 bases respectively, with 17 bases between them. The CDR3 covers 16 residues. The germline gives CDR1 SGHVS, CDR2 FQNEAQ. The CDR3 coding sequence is TGTGCCAGCACTTTTCTGGGCGTAGAAAACACCGGGGAGCTGTTTTTT. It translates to CASTFLGVENTGELFF.

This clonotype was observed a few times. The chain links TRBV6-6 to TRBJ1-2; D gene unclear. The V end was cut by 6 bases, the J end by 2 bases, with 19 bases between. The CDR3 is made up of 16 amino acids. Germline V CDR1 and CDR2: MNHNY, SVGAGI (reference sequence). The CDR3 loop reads CASSLSRSGPNYGYTF. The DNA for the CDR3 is TGTGCCAGCAGCCTTTCACGATCGGGTCCCAACTATGGCTACACCTTC.

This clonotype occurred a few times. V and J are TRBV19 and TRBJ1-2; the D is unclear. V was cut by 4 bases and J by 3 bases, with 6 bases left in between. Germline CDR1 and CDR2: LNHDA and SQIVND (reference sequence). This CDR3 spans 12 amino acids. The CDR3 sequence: CASSTGDYGYTF. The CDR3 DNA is TGTGCCAGTAGTACGGGTGACTATGGCTACACCTTC.

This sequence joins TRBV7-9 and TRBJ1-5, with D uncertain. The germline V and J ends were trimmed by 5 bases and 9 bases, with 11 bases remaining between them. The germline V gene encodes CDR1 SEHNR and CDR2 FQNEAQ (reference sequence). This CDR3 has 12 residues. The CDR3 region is CASSPGGGPQHF. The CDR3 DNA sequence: TGTGCCAGCAGCCCGGGCGGAGGGCCCCAGCATTTT.

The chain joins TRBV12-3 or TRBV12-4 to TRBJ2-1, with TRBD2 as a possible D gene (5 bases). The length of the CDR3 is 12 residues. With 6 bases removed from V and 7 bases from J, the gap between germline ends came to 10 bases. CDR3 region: CASRLGANEQFF. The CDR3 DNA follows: TGTGCCAGCAGATTGGGAGCAAATGAGCAGTTCTTC.

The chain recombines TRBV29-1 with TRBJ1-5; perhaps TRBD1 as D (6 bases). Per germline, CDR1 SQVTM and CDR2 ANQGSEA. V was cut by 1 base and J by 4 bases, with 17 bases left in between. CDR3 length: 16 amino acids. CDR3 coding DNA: TGCAGCGTTGAAGGGTCAGGGGTTCGCACTAATCAGCCCCAGCATTTT. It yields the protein CSVEGSGVRTNQPQHF. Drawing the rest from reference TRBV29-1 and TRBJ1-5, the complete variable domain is SAVISQKPSRDICQRGTSLTIQCQVDSQVTMMFWYRQQPGQSLTLIATANQGSEATYESGFVIDKFPISRPNLTFSTLTVSNMSPEDSSIYLCSVEGSGVRTNQPQHFGDGTRLSIL.

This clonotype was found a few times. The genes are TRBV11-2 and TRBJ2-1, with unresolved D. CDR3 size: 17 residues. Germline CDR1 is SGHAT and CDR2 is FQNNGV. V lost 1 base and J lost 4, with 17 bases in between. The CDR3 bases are TGTGCCAGCAGCTTAGCCCCGACCGACCCTGAATACAATGAGCAGTTCTTC. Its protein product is CASSLAPTDPEYNEQFF.

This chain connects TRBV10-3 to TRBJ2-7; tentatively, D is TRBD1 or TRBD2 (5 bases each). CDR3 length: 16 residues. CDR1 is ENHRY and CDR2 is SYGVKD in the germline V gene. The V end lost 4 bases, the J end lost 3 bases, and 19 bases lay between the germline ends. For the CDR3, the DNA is TGTGCCATCAGTGGGAGGCAGGGAAGTTCCGACTACGAGCAGTACTTC. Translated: CAISGRQGSSDYEQYF.

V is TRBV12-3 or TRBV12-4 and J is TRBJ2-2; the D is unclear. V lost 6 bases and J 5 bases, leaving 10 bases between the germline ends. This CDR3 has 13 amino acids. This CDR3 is CASREFSTGELFF. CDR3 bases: TGTGCCAGCAGGGAGTTTAGTACCGGGGAGCTGTTTTTT.

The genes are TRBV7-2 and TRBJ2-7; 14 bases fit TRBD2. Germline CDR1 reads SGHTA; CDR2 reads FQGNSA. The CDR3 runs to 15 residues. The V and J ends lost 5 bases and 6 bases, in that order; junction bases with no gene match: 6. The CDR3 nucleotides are TGTGCCAGCAGCCAGGGACTAGCGGGAGTCTCCGAGCAGTACTTC. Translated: CASSQGLAGVSEQYF.

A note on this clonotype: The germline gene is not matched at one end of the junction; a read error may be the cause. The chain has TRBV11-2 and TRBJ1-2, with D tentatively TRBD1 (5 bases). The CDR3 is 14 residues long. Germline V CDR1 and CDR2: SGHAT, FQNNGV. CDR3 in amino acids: CACSLGTDNYGYTF. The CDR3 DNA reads TGTGCCTGCAGCTTAGGGACGGATAACTATGGCTACACCTTC. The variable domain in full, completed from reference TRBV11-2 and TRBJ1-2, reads EAGVAQSPRYKIIEKRQSVAFWCNPISGHATLYWYQQILGQGPKLLIQFQNNGVVDDSQLPKDRFSAERLKGVDSTLKIQPAKLEDSAVYLCACSLGTDNYGYTFGSGTRLTVV.

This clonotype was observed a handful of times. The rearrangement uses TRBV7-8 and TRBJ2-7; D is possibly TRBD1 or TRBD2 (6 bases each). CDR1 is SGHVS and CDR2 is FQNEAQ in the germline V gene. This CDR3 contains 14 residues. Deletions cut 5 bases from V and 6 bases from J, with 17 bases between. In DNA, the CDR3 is TGTGCCAGCAGCACAAGGGGGGCCTCGTTCGAGCAGTACTTC. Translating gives CASSTRGASFEQYF.

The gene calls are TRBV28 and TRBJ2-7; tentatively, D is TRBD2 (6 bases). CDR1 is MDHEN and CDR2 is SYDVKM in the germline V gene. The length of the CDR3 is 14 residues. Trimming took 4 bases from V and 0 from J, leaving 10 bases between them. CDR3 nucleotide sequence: TGTGCCAGCAGTTGGGACTCGAGCTCCTACGAGCAGTACTTC. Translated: CASSWDSSSYEQYF.

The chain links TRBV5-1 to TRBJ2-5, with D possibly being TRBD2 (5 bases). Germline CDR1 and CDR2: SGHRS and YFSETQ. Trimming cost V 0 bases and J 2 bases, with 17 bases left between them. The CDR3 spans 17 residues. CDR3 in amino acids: CASSLVVVEDLQETQYF. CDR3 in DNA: TGCGCCAGCAGCTTGGTCGTCGTGGAGGACTTACAAGAGACCCAGTACTTC.

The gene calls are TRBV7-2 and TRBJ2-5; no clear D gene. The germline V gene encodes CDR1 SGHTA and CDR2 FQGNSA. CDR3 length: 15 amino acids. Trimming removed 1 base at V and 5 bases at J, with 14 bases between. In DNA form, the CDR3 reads TGTGCCAGCAGCTTAGTAACGGCAGGCTGGGAGACCCAGTACTTC. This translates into CASSLVTAGWETQYF.

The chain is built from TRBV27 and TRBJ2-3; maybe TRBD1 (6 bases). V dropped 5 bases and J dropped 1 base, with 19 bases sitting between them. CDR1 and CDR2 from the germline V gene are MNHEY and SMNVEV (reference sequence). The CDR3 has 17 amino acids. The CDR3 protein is CASSPLGAVDGTDTQYF. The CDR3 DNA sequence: TGTGCCAGCAGTCCCCTGGGGGCCGTGGATGGCACAGATACGCAGTATTTT.

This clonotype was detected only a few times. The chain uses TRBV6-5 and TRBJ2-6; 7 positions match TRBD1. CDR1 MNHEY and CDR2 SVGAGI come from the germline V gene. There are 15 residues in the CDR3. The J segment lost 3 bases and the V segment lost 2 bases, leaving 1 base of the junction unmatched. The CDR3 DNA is TGTGCCAGCAGTTACACAGGGGTTGGGGCCAACGTCCTGACTTTC. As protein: CASSYTGVGANVLTF.

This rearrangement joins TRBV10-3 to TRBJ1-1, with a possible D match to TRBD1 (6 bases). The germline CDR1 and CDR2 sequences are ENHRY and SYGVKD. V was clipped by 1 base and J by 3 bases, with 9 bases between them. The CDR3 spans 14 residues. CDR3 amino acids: CAISEYRADTEAFF. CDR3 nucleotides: TGTGCCATCAGTGAGTACAGGGCGGACACTGAAGCTTTCTTT.

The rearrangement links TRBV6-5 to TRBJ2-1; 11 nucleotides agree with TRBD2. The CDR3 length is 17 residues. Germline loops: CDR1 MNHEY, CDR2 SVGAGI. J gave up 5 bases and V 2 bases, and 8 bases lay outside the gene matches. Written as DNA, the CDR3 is TGTGCCAGCAGTTACGGAATAGCGGGGGGGCTACACAATGAGCAGTTCTTC. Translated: CASSYGIAGGLHNEQFF.

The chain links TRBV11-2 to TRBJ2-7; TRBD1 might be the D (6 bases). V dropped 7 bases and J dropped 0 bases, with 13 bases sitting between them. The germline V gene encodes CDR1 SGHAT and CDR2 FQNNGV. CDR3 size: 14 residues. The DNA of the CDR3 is TGTGCCAGCACCTACAGGGAGAGCTCCTACGAGCAGTACTTC. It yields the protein CASTYRESSYEQYF.

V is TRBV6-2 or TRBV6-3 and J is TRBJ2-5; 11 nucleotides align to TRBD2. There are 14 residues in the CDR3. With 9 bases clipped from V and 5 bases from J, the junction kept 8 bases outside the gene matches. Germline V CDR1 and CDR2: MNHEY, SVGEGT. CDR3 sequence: CASRGLAVTETQYF. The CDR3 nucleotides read TGTGCCAGTAGGGGACTAGCGGTCACGGAGACCCAGTACTTC.

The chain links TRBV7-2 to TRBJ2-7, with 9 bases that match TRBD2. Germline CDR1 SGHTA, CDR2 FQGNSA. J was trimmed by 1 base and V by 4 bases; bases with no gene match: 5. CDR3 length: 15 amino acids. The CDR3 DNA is TGTGCCAGCAGCTCCAGACTAGCGGAATCCTACGAGCAGTACTTC. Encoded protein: CASSSRLAESYEQYF.

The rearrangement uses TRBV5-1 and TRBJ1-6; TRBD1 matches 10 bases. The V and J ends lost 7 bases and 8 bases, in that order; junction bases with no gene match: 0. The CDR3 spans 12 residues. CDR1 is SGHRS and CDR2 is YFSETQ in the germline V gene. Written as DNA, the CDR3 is TGCGCCAGCGGGACAGGGGATTCACCCCTCCACTTT. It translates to CASGTGDSPLHF.